Included here is one T cell receptor beta chain sequence, with context. Its target is not known. The data are from a study of cytomegalovirus exposure and HLA in healthy donors. Data came from immunoSEQ multiplex PCR; TCRdb stores just in-frame clones and leaves some out. The top ten hold roughly 2% of the sample, which has 120,000 or so clones, approximately 90% seen once. From germline, CDR1 is SNHLY and CDR2 FYNNEI. V lost 5 bases to trimming and J lost 8 bases, with 9 bases between them. The CDR3 is made up of 11 amino acids. Findings and caveats of the study: Reports described diagnosis of cytomegalovirus status by the classifier as highly specific and sensitive. It was confirmed in vitro that a few of the CMV-associated chains were specific for CMV antigens. Most TCRs appeared rarely, but some public TCRs recurred in many donors.

The chain carries TRBV2 and TRBJ1-1; D not certain. The receptor's source is a woman aged 18-29 years in good health and CMV-seronegative. The sample was PBMCs. This chain's CDR3 is CASSSRVEAFF. DNA for the CDR3: TGTGCCAGCAGTTCACGAGTCGAAGCTTTCTTT.